These 25 T cell receptor beta chains came from one sample sequenced in a study of CD8 T cells in ankylosing spondylitis. General study results and limits: Seemingly distinctive of ankylosing spondylitis blood was a TCR beta motif formed by eight highly homologous variants.

No antigen is known for these receptors. TCRdb ran MiXCR on the 5' RACE reads and lists one entry per CDR3 protein. The sample includes under 450,000 distinct CDR3 sequences, 15% to 20% of them seen just once. Sequencing was performed on blood, either unsorted or a sorted T cell fraction (not recorded which). The source is a male donor with ankylosing spondylitis.

J is TRBJ1-5 and V is TRBV28; 9 bases map to TRBD1. After removal of 6 bases from V and 5 bases from J, the junction contained 8 bases not matched to a gene. The CDR3 totals 15 residues. CDR1 MDHEN and CDR2 SYDVKM come from the germline V gene. CDR3 nucleotide sequence: TGTGCCAGCAGCCCGGGACAGGGTATGGATCAGCCCCAGCATTTT. Encoded protein: CASSPGQGMDQPQHF.

The J gene is TRBJ2-7, the V gene TRBV9; D perhaps matches TRBD1 (5 bases). Germline V lookup: CDR1 SGDLS, CDR2 YYNGEE. V was cut by 5 bases and J by 5 bases, with 17 bases left in between. This CDR3 is 14 amino acids long. The CDR3: CASSRAGFLDEQYF. As DNA, the CDR3 is TGTGCCAGCAGTCGCGCAGGGTTTTTGGACGAGCAGTACTTC.

Ten or more counts support this clonotype. The genes are TRBV12-3 or TRBV12-4 and TRBJ2-7, with D perhaps TRBD2 (6 bases). V dropped 4 bases and J dropped 1 base, with 14 bases sitting between them. The CDR3 is made up of 15 amino acids. CDR3 region: CASSSREQESYEQYF. CDR3 sequence (DNA): TGTGCCAGCAGTTCCCGGGAGCAGGAGTCCTACGAGCAGTACTTC.

J is TRBJ1-2 and V is TRBV6-5, with a tentative D call TRBD1 (5 bases). V lost 2 bases and J lost 3, with 16 bases in between. The CDR3 contains 16 residues. In germline, CDR1 is MNHEY, CDR2 SVGAGI. The CDR3 nucleotides are TGTGCCAGCAGTTACAGCCCTAAGGGGTCCGACTATGGCTACACCTTC. Its protein is CASSYSPKGSDYGYTF.

In this sample, this clonotype turned up a few times. This CDR3 reads CASSGEFGTGLNEKLFF. In nucleotides, the CDR3 is TGCGCCAGCAGCGGTGAATTCGGGACAGGACTTAATGAAAAACTGTTTTTT. The chain couples TRBV5-1 to TRBJ1-4; TRBD1 matches 8 bases. Trimming took 4 bases from V and 4 from J; bases not matched to a gene: 12. Germline loops: CDR1 SGHRS, CDR2 YFSETQ. This CDR3 spans 17 amino acids. Supplemented by reference TRBV5-1 and TRBJ1-4, the full variable domain reads KAGVTQTPRYLIKTRGQQVTLSCSPISGHRSVSWYQQTPGQGLQFLFEYFSETQRNKGNFPGRFSGRQFSNSRSEMNVSTLELGDSALYLCASSGEFGTGLNEKLFFGSGTQLSVL.

The chain recombines TRBV2 with TRBJ2-7; TRBD2 matches at 13 bases. Per the germline V gene, CDR1 is SNHLY and CDR2 is FYNNEI. The CDR3 is 16 amino acids. Trimming cost V 4 bases and J 4 bases; bases outside gene matches: 7. CDR3 sequence: CASSGLAGGWGYEQYF. CDR3 in DNA: TGTGCCAGCAGTGGACTAGCGGGAGGTTGGGGTTACGAGCAGTACTTC.

The rearrangement joins TRBV5-4 to TRBJ2-3; 15 bases fit TRBD2. The CDR3 is 16 residues long. Losses at the gene ends were 4 bases for V and 4 bases for J; bases not matched to a gene: 4. Per the germline V gene, CDR1 is SGHNT and CDR2 is YYREEE (reference sequence). The CDR3 bases are TGTGCCAGCAGCCGGACTAGCGGGAGGGGTGCAGATACGCAGTATTTT. Protein: CASSRTSGRGADTQYF.

This clonotype appeared many times. The J gene is TRBJ1-1, the V gene TRBV29-1, with a weak D call TRBD1 (5 bases). CDR3 length: 13 amino acids. V lost 2 bases, J lost 6 bases, and 13 bases lay in between. Germline V lookup: CDR1 SQVTM, CDR2 ANQGSEA. This CDR3 is CSVESHPGAEAFF. The CDR3 DNA is TGCAGCGTTGAATCACACCCGGGGGCTGAAGCTTTCTTT.

This clonotype was counted once. The V call is TRBV5-1, the J call TRBJ2-7; D gene ambiguous. There are 13 residues in the CDR3. CDR1 and CDR2 (germline): SGHRS, YFSETQ. Trimming cost V 4 bases and J 2 bases, with 10 bases left between them. CDR3 loop: CASSTRTAYEQYF. CDR3 sequence (DNA): TGCGCCAGCAGCACCAGAACGGCCTACGAGCAGTACTTC.

The V gene is TRBV7-9, the J gene TRBJ2-1; TRBD2 agrees at 13 bases. The CDR3 runs 16 residues. V was pared by 5 bases and J by 3 bases, with 4 bases of the junction left unmatched. CDR1 is SEHNR, CDR2 FQNEAQ, per germline (reference sequence). The DNA for the CDR3 is TGTGCCAGCAGCGCCAGGACTAGCGGGGGCTACAATGAGCAGTTCTTC. Translating it yields CASSARTSGGYNEQFF.

This clonotype has just a few counts. This chain joins TRBV11-1 and TRBJ2-1; a weak D match, TRBD2 (5 bases). The CDR3 is made up of 18 amino acids. Per the germline V gene, CDR1 is SGHAT and CDR2 is FQDESV (reference sequence). Trimming pared 5 bases from V and 5 bases from J, leaving 25 bases between. The CDR3 region is CASSVAIMLRAAHNEQFF. Here the CDR3 DNA reads TGTGCCAGCAGCGTCGCTATTATGTTGAGGGCAGCCCACAATGAGCAGTTCTTC.

This clonotype has at least ten counts. This sequence joins TRBV7-2 and TRBJ1-1; D remains unclear. This CDR3 has 14 amino acids. Trimming took 1 base from V and 2 from J, leaving 8 bases between them. Germline CDR1 SGHTA, CDR2 FQGNSA. CDR3 in DNA: TGTGCCAGCAGCTTAGTCCCAGCTAACACTGAAGCTTTCTTT. This encodes CASSLVPANTEAFF.

The chain uses TRBV19 and TRBJ2-1; D might be TRBD1 or TRBD2, each matching 6 bases. CDR3 length: 15 residues. Trimming stripped 7 bases from V and 2 bases from J, with 15 bases between. Germline values: CDR1 LNHDA, CDR2 SQIVND (reference sequence). CDR3 in DNA: TGTGCCAGTACCAAAGGGGGGCACGCCTACAATGAGCAGTTCTTC. The encoded protein is CASTKGGHAYNEQFF.

This clonotype was recorded a few times. The chain has TRBV20-1 and TRBJ2-1, with 8 bases aligning to TRBD1. Germline loops: CDR1 DFQATT, CDR2 SNEGSKA (reference sequence). V lost 6 bases to trimming and J lost 2 bases; unmatched junction nucleotides: 6. This CDR3 is 14 amino acids long. This chain's CDR3 is CSAYTGGPYNEQFF. The CDR3 DNA reads as TGCAGTGCGTACACAGGGGGGCCCTACAATGAGCAGTTCTTC.

On this clonotype: The DNA is left out, because the CDR3 cannot be placed on it with certainty; the CDR3 is given as TCRdb lists it. The chain has TRBV20-1 and TRBJ1-4. Germline loops: CDR1 DFQATT, CDR2 SNEGSKA (reference sequence). The CDR3 is 14 amino acids in total, end residues counted. The CDR3 loop reads CSASSQKNEKLFFF.

This clonotype was found a few times. The rearrangement uses TRBV24-1 and TRBJ1-1, with D possibly being TRBD1 (6 bases). In germline, CDR1 is KGHDR, CDR2 SFDVKD. The V end was cut by 7 bases, the J end by 4 bases, with 12 bases between. The CDR3 is 13 amino acids. DNA for the CDR3: TGTGCCACCAGGGACAGAGACCTCACTGAAGCTTTCTTT. Its protein is CATRDRDLTEAFF.

This clonotype appeared a few times. In DNA, the CDR3 is TGTGCCAGCAGTGAGGAATCCCAAGAGACCCAGTACTTC. Amino acid sequence: CASSEESQETQYF. The chain uses TRBV2 and TRBJ2-5; no clear D gene. Germline CDR1 SNHLY, CDR2 FYNNEI. Trimming removed 3 bases from V and 1 base from J, with 6 bases in between. There are 13 residues in the CDR3.

This clonotype was seen only a few times. This chain links TRBV20-1 with TRBJ2-3, with TRBD2 identical over 13 bases. The length of the CDR3 is 14 residues. CDR1 is DFQATT, CDR2 SNEGSKA, per germline (reference sequence). V shed 2 bases, J shed 10 bases, and the junction held 6 bases outside the gene matches. The DNA of the CDR3 is TGCAGTGCTAGAAGTGGGACTAGCGGGACCCCGCAGTATTTT. Amino acid sequence: CSARSGTSGTPQYF.

The table lists this clonotype with many counts. The chain couples TRBV4-3 to TRBJ1-5; TRBD1 might be the D (6 bases). The CDR3 is 14 amino acids. V was pared by 6 bases and J by 7 bases, with 16 bases between. Germline CDR1 and CDR2: LGHNA and YSLEER. The DNA for the CDR3 is TGCGCCAGCAGTCCTCAGGGGATGGACCAGCCCCAGCATTTT. Its translation is CASSPQGMDQPQHF.

This clonotype was found a few times. V usage is TRBV20-1 and J usage is TRBJ2-7; TRBD2 aligns across 7 bases. Per the germline V gene, CDR1 is DFQATT and CDR2 is SNEGSKA (reference sequence). V trimming: 6 bases; J trimming: 6 bases; junction bases outside the gene matches: 14. This CDR3 spans 14 amino acids. The CDR3 bases are TGCAGTGCCTGGAGCGGGACCCGTGGGGTCGAGCAGTACTTC. Its translation is CSAWSGTRGVEQYF.

This clonotype occurred a few times. This chain connects TRBV27 to TRBJ2-7; D is unclear. CDR1 MNHEY and CDR2 SMNVEV come from the germline V gene (reference sequence). The V end was cut by 9 bases, the J end by 4 bases, with 4 bases between. The CDR3 sequence is 9 residues long. The CDR3 is CARQYEQYF. The CDR3 coding sequence is TGTGCCAGGCAATACGAGCAGTACTTC.

With regard to this clonotype: The junction shows a germline mismatch at one end, possibly a read error. This chain links TRBV10-3 with TRBJ1-1; D is unresolved. Germline V gives CDR1 ENHRY, CDR2 SYGVKD. This CDR3 contains 11 residues. CDR3 amino acids: CAISEFPPLIF. The DNA for the CDR3 is TGTGCCATCAGTGAGTTCCCCCCGCTTATCTTT.

The table lists this clonotype with many counts. The rearrangement joins TRBV20-1 to TRBJ2-2, with 11 bases that match TRBD2. V was pared by 3 bases and J by 2 bases, with 2 bases of the junction left unmatched. CDR1 and CDR2 from the germline V gene are DFQATT and SNEGSKA (reference sequence). The CDR3 runs to 15 residues. The CDR3 nucleotides are TGCAGTGCTAGGACTAGCGGGATTAACACCGGGGAGCTGTTTTTT. Its translation is CSARTSGINTGELFF.

V gene TRBV25-1 combines with J gene TRBJ1-2; D is unclear. Deletions cut 3 bases from V and 4 bases from J, with 12 bases between. This CDR3 has 14 amino acids. Germline lookup yields CDR1 MGHDK and CDR2 SYGVNS. This CDR3 reads CASSDPAAAYGYTF. Written as DNA, the CDR3 is TGTGCCAGCAGTGACCCCGCCGCAGCCTATGGCTACACCTTC.

CDR3 region: CASSSTSGSGDTQYF. The CDR3 DNA sequence: TGTGCCAGCAGCTCGACTAGCGGGAGTGGAGATACGCAGTATTTT. The chain couples TRBV7-2 to TRBJ2-3; TRBD2 matches 12 bases. The germline V gene encodes CDR1 SGHTA and CDR2 FQGNSA. The CDR3 consists of 15 residues. The J segment lost 5 bases and the V segment lost 4 bases, leaving 4 bases of the junction unmatched. The full variable domain, rest sourced from reference TRBV7-2 and TRBJ2-3, is GAGVSQSPSNKVTEKGKDVELRCDPISGHTALYWYRQSLGQGLEFLIYFQGNSAPDKSGLPSDRFSAERTGGSVSTLTIQRTQQEDSAVYLCASSSTSGSGDTQYFGPGTRLTVL.